This TCR beta chain was captured by sequencing in a study of cytomegalovirus exposure and HLA in healthy donors. Background on the study: The roughly 110 validation repertoires were reported in a later analysis to have been generated on the same platform as the roughly 720 first-cohort repertoires.

This table comes from immunoSEQ multiplex PCR, and its TCRdb copy is limited to in-frame clones, with some not included. The table lists 59,000 or so clones, 89% of them singletons. General study results and limits: Later, an analysis found that TCR clusters from the first cohort tended to co-occur in the 90 to 150 validation repertoires. Some TCR beta chains (around 160 of them) were listed as cytomegalovirus-associated.

Trimming removed 4 bases at V and 6 bases at J, with 21 bases between. Germline CDR1 GTSNPN, CDR2 SVGIG (reference sequence). The CDR3 is 15 amino acids. On this clone itself: The antigen remains unidentified.

V gene TRBV30 combines with J gene TRBJ1-2, with a weak D call TRBD1 (6 bases). Sequenced sample: PBMCs. The origin of this receptor is a young woman in good health and CMV-seronegative. The CDR3 DNA follows: TGTGCCTGGACGGGGGGCCGAGTCGGTTCTAATGGCTACACCTTC. Encoded protein: CAWTGGRVGSNGYTF.